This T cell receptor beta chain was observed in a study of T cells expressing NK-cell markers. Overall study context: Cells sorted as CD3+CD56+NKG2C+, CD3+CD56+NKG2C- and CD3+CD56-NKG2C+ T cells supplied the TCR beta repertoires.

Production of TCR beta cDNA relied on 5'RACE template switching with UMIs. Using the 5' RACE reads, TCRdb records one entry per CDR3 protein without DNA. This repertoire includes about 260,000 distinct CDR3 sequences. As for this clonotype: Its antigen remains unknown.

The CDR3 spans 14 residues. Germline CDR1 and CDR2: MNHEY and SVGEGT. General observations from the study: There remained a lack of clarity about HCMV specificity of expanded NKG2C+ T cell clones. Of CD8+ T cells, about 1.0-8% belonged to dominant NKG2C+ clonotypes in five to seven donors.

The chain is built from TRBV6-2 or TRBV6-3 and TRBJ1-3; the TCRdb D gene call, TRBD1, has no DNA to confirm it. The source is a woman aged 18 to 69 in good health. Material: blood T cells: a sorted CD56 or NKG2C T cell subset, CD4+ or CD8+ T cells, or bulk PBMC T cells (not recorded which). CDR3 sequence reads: CASRQRTRGNTIYF.